This T cell receptor beta chain was captured in a study of blood T cell repertoires in COVID-19 (dated by TCRdb to the early 2020s). With respect to the entire study: Collaborator samples came from the United States, Italy and Spain and covered acute and convalescent phases of COVID-19. The material from the prospective study consisted of cDNA or gDNA derived from T cells, B-cell-depleted T cells, or PBMCs. Deeply sampled blood TCRbeta repertoires from subjects exposed to, actively infected with, or recovered from COVID-19 were included in the dataset. A freely available public database, intended as a resource for researchers studying the immune response to SARS-CoV-2, is where the repertoires were released. The samples were drawn from two sources: the first 160 participants of the ongoing ImmuneRACE study, and 1,200 or so subjects contributed by 6 global collaborators. A de-identified subject ID, COVID-19 status, age in years and sex were almost always included in the sample metadata. Where HLA class I and class II types were available, the types were taken from metadata supplied by the sample provider, not from assay-based typing. The paper as a whole reports these results and caveats: The quantity of clinical and demographic metadata differed by source and by participant and was supplied without curation.

Inclusive of the bounding cysteine and phenylalanine, the CDR3 is 15 residues long. Kept here is only the CDR3 DNA, which spans 45 bases and is read in frame from base 1. V lost 1 base and J lost 5 bases, and the count of bases not matched to a germline gene is 8. CDR1 MNHNS and CDR2 SASEGT are derived from the germline V gene. As to this clone: Its antigen is still unknown. Per-base quality was not reported, and no clone a single base away is much larger than it.

The immunoSEQ Assay, a bias-controlled multiplex PCR, was used to amplify TCRbeta CDR3 regions from genomic DNA. In the authors' own workflow: Nucleated cell counts per sample were estimated from amplification of reference gene primers within the assay. To quantify the absolute abundance of each unique TCRbeta CDR3 rearrangement, sequence reads were collapsed and filtered. Productive Simpson clonality was computed per sample as the square root of Simpson's diversity index over productive rearrangements. TCRdb's version of the immuneACCESS table is confined to in-frame rearrangements and falls short of the full clone set. An unresolved V gene accounts for under half of the shortfall where checked; the remainder is of unknown origin. Clone size and the V and J calls come from that table; the DNA yielded D and trimming. This sample is represented by roughly 150,000 clones; approximately 84% of them were singletons. The top ten clonotypes cover approximately 14% of the sample.

Collaborating institutions collected whole blood in K2EDTA tubes following their own protocols. For TCRbeta analysis, collaborators shipped samples as frozen whole blood, isolated PBMCs, or DNA extracted from either of those sample types. Material for sequencing was peripheral blood. The chain links TRBV6-1 with TRBJ2-7, and TRBD1 aligns with 7 junction nucleotides. The clonotype was recovered from a woman of 80 years or more with acute or convalescent COVID-19. CDR3 reads: CASSEGQGVANEQYF. The sequenced DNA is TGTGCCAGCAGTGAAGGACAGGGCGTTGCTAACGAGCAGTACTTC.